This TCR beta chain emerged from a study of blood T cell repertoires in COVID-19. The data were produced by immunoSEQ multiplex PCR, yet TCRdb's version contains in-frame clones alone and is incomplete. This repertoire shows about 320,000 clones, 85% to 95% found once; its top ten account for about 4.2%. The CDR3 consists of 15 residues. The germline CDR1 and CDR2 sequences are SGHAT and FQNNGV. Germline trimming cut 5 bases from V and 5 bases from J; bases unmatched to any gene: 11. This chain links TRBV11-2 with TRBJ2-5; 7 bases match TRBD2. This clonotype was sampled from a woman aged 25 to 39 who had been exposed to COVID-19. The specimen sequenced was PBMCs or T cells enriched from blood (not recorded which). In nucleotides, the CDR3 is TGTGCCAGCAGCACACCTTCGGGGGGTGGCGAGACCCAGTACTTC. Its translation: CASSTPSGGGETQYF.